A selection of T cell receptor beta chains follows, all from one sample in a study of OX40 agonist ivuxolimab in advanced cancers. TCRdb keeps only in-frame clones here, not all; method: immunoSEQ multiplex PCR. The table has about 64,000 clones, 84% seen once. The sample consisted of CD4+ or CD8+ T cells sorted from blood, taken in a trial of the OX40 agonist ivuxolimab. These receptors were collected from an adult with an advanced solid tumor such as melanoma, head and neck, liver or kidney cancer. The CDR3 runs from the conserved cysteine through the conserved F or W. Fields, in order: clone size, D gene, J gene, V gene, CDR3 protein, CDR3 DNA. A D gene is named only where the DNA matches it firmly. Not all rows give a size; the values are once, few, many and, for expanded clones, a class.

clone_size: NA
d_call: TRBD1
j_call: TRBJ2-7
v_call: TRBV6-6
cdr3_aa: CATTLDRVGEQYF
cdr3_nt: TGTGCCACCACCTTAGACAGGGTGGGCGAGCAGTACTTC

clone_size: NA
d_call: NA
j_call: TRBJ2-1
v_call: TRBV11-2
cdr3_aa: CASSLDRAGGRNEQFF
cdr3_nt: TGTGCCAGCAGCTTAGATCGGGCAGGGGGGCGCAATGAGCAGTTCTTC

clone_size: NA
d_call: TRBD1
j_call: TRBJ1-4
v_call: TRBV25-1
cdr3_aa: CASIGQGYEKLFF
cdr3_nt: TGTGCCAGCATCGGACAGGGTTATGAAAAACTGTTTTTT

clone_size: few
d_call: NA
j_call: TRBJ1-2
v_call: TRBV25-1
cdr3_aa: CASSEEYSYGYTF
cdr3_nt: TGTGCCAGCAGTGAAGAATACTCCTATGGCTACACCTTC

clone_size: once
d_call: TRBD1
j_call: TRBJ2-5
v_call: TRBV5-4
cdr3_aa: CASSSRDRGWTQYF
cdr3_nt: TGTGCCAGCAGCTCCCGGGACAGAGGGTGGACCCAGTACTTC

clone_size: few
d_call: NA
j_call: TRBJ2-7
v_call: TRBV29-1
cdr3_aa: CSVTSQFSSYEQYF
cdr3_nt: TGCAGCGTTACTAGTCAGTTTAGCTCCTACGAGCAGTACTTC

clone_size: NA
d_call: TRBD2
j_call: TRBJ2-1
v_call: TRBV15
cdr3_aa: CATSRGLAGVNEQFF
cdr3_nt: TGTGCCACCAGCAGAGGGCTAGCGGGAGTCAATGAGCAGTTCTTC

clone_size: NA
d_call: NA
j_call: TRBJ1-1
v_call: TRBV9
cdr3_aa: CASSETLNTEAFF
cdr3_nt: TGTGCCAGCAGCGAGACATTGAACACTGAAGCTTTCTTT

clone_size: NA
d_call: NA
j_call: TRBJ2-2
v_call: TRBV4-2
cdr3_aa: CASRGGPRNTGELFF
cdr3_nt: TGTGCCAGCAGGGGGGGCCCCCGGAACACCGGGGAGCTGTTTTTT

clone_size: once
d_call: NA
j_call: TRBJ2-3
v_call: TRBV9
cdr3_aa: CASSLTTGGRTDTQYF
cdr3_nt: TGTGCCAGCAGCCTTACGACGGGGGGCCGGACAGATACGCAGTATTTT

clone_size: NA
d_call: NA
j_call: TRBJ2-1
v_call: TRBV6-5
cdr3_aa: CASSYSGGSYNEQFF
cdr3_nt: TGTGCCAGCAGTTACTCTGGGGGTTCCTACAATGAGCAGTTCTTC

clone_size: few
d_call: TRBD1
j_call: TRBJ2-7
v_call: TRBV27
cdr3_aa: CASSLSVPTGAEQYF
cdr3_nt: TGTGCCAGCAGTTTATCGGTCCCCACAGGGGCCGAGCAGTACTTC

clone_size: NA
d_call: TRBD1
j_call: TRBJ1-1
v_call: TRBV6-6
cdr3_aa: CASSYWDRGTEAFF
cdr3_nt: TGTGCCAGCAGTTACTGGGACAGGGGAACTGAAGCTTTCTTT

clone_size: NA
d_call: NA
j_call: TRBJ1-3
v_call: TRBV5-1
cdr3_aa: CASRTDISGNTIYF
cdr3_nt: TGCGCCAGCAGAACGGATATCTCTGGAAACACCATATATTTT

clone_size: NA
d_call: NA
j_call: TRBJ2-1
v_call: TRBV5-6
cdr3_aa: CASSLGLVSHNEQFF
cdr3_nt: TGTGCCAGCAGCTTGGGACTAGTTTCCCACAATGAGCAGTTCTTC

clone_size: NA
d_call: TRBD1
j_call: TRBJ1-2
v_call: TRBV11-2
cdr3_aa: CASSLYVGQGHGYTF
cdr3_nt: TGTGCCAGCAGCTTATACGTCGGACAGGGCCATGGCTACACCTTC

clone_size: NA
d_call: NA
j_call: TRBJ2-1
v_call: TRBV6-5
cdr3_aa: CASSRDQLNNEQFF
cdr3_nt: TGTGCCAGCAGTCGGGACCAGTTAAACAATGAGCAGTTCTTC

clone_size: NA
d_call: NA
j_call: TRBJ2-1
v_call: TRBV27
cdr3_aa: CASRVTRAYNEQFF
cdr3_nt: TGTGCCAGCAGGGTTACAAGGGCCTACAATGAGCAGTTCTTC

clone_size: NA
d_call: NA
j_call: TRBJ2-4
v_call: TRBV5-6
cdr3_aa: CASSLEFGPLNIQYF
cdr3_nt: TGTGCCAGCAGCTTGGAATTCGGCCCTCTAAACATTCAGTACTTC

clone_size: NA
d_call: TRBD2
j_call: TRBJ2-7
v_call: TRBV30
cdr3_aa: CAWGLAGRYEQYF
cdr3_nt: TGTGCCTGGGGACTAGCGGGGCGCTACGAGCAGTACTTC

clone_size: NA
d_call: TRBD1
j_call: TRBJ1-2
v_call: TRBV5-5
cdr3_aa: CASNRQGVGNGYTF
cdr3_nt: TGTGCCAGCAACCGACAGGGGGTGGGGAACGGCTACACCTTC

clone_size: once
d_call: TRBD2
j_call: TRBJ2-1
v_call: TRBV11-2
cdr3_aa: CASSLAGTSYNEQFF
cdr3_nt: TGTGCCAGCAGCTTAGCTGGGACTAGCTACAATGAGCAGTTCTTC

clone_size: NA
d_call: TRBD1
j_call: TRBJ1-6
v_call: TRBV5-6
cdr3_aa: CASSLSSTGLAHF
cdr3_nt: TGTGCCAGCAGCTTGTCCTCGACAGGGCTCGCCCACTTT

clone_size: NA
d_call: NA
j_call: TRBJ2-1
v_call: TRBV7-2
cdr3_aa: CASSSATRGGEQFF
cdr3_nt: TGTGCCAGCAGCTCAGCAACACGGGGTGGCGAGCAGTTCTTC

clone_size: NA
d_call: TRBD2
j_call: TRBJ2-7
v_call: TRBV18
cdr3_aa: CASSPAGGYEQYF
cdr3_nt: TGTGCCAGCTCACCGGCGGGGGGATACGAGCAGTACTTC

clone_size: NA
d_call: TRBD2
j_call: TRBJ2-7
v_call: TRBV28
cdr3_aa: CASSLTSGTRVEYF
cdr3_nt: TGTGCCAGCAGTTTGACTAGCGGGACCAGAGTCGAGTACTTC

clone_size: NA
d_call: TRBD1
j_call: TRBJ2-1
v_call: TRBV2
cdr3_aa: CASSEERTGYNEQFF
cdr3_nt: TGTGCCAGCAGTGAAGAACGGACAGGATACAATGAGCAGTTCTTC

clone_size: NA
d_call: TRBD2
j_call: TRBJ2-4
v_call: TRBV7-9
cdr3_aa: CASSLGGSGGLRNIQYF
cdr3_nt: TGTGCCAGCAGCTTAGGGGGTAGCGGGGGCCTCAGGAACATTCAGTACTTC

clone_size: many
d_call: TRBD2
j_call: TRBJ2-1
v_call: TRBV7-3
cdr3_aa: CASSLNPSGASYNEQFF
cdr3_nt: TGTGCCAGCAGCTTAAATCCTAGCGGGGCCTCCTACAATGAGCAGTTCTTC

clone_size: NA
d_call: TRBD2
j_call: TRBJ2-5
v_call: TRBV6-1
cdr3_aa: CASSMLAGGETQYF
cdr3_nt: TGTGCCAGCAGTATGTTAGCGGGGGGGGAGACCCAGTACTTC

clone_size: NA
d_call: NA
j_call: TRBJ1-5
v_call: TRBV15
cdr3_aa: CATSSRNRNQPQHF
cdr3_nt: TGTGCCACCAGCAGTAGGAACAGAAATCAGCCCCAGCATTTT

clone_size: NA
d_call: NA
j_call: TRBJ2-1
v_call: TRBV9
cdr3_aa: CASSLDSLEGEQFF
cdr3_nt: TGTGCCAGCAGCCTGGACTCACTTGAGGGTGAGCAGTTCTTC

clone_size: once
d_call: TRBD1
j_call: TRBJ1-2
v_call: TRBV4-1
cdr3_aa: CASSQVGQGAQGYTF
cdr3_nt: TGCGCCAGCAGCCAAGTCGGACAGGGGGCGCAGGGCTACACCTTC

clone_size: NA
d_call: NA
j_call: TRBJ1-5
v_call: TRBV6-1
cdr3_aa: CASTQDIWGQPQHF
cdr3_nt: TGTGCCAGCACACAGGACATCTGGGGTCAGCCCCAGCATTTT

clone_size: NA
d_call: NA
j_call: TRBJ1-1
v_call: TRBV6-1
cdr3_aa: CASSEGHGVVAFF
cdr3_nt: TGTGCCAGCAGTGAAGGACACGGGGTAGTGGCTTTCTTT

clone_size: few
d_call: NA
j_call: TRBJ2-1
v_call: TRBV5-4
cdr3_aa: CASSLRSARGKYNEQFF
cdr3_nt: TGTGCCAGCAGCTTGAGGAGCGCAAGGGGAAAATACAATGAGCAGTTCTTC

clone_size: NA
d_call: NA
j_call: TRBJ2-6
v_call: TRBV19
cdr3_aa: CASSLLGSGANVLTF
cdr3_nt: TGTGCCAGTAGCCTTTTGGGCTCTGGGGCCAACGTCCTGACTTTC

clone_size: NA
d_call: TRBD1
j_call: TRBJ1-5
v_call: TRBV11-3
cdr3_aa: CASPRDRGNQPQHF
cdr3_nt: TGTGCCAGCCCCCGGGACAGGGGGAATCAGCCCCAGCATTTT

clone_size: NA
d_call: NA
j_call: TRBJ2-2
v_call: TRBV6-5
cdr3_aa: CASSLGVPGELFF
cdr3_nt: TGTGCCAGCAGCCTCGGGGTCCCCGGGGAGCTGTTTTTT

clone_size: NA
d_call: NA
j_call: TRBJ2-5
v_call: TRBV11-3
cdr3_aa: CASSLGGPQETQYF
cdr3_nt: TGTGCCAGCAGCTTAGGCGGGCCCCAAGAGACCCAGTACTTC

clone_size: NA
d_call: TRBD1
j_call: TRBJ2-4
v_call: TRBV30
cdr3_aa: CAWTGGTKNIQYF
cdr3_nt: TGTGCCTGGACAGGGGGTACCAAAAACATTCAGTACTTC

clone_size: NA
d_call: NA
j_call: TRBJ2-7
v_call: TRBV7-9
cdr3_aa: CASSLPSDRVTYEQYF
cdr3_nt: TGTGCCAGCAGCTTACCATCGGACAGAGTAACCTACGAGCAGTACTTC

clone_size: medium-sized
d_call: NA
j_call: TRBJ1-1
v_call: TRBV30
cdr3_aa: CAWSVGPLSAFF
cdr3_nt: TGTGCCTGGAGTGTCGGGCCGCTCTCAGCTTTCTTT

clone_size: NA
d_call: NA
j_call: TRBJ2-4
v_call: TRBV28
cdr3_aa: CASSLSQHKGLTKNIQYF
cdr3_nt: TGTGCCAGCAGTTTATCCCAGCATAAGGGGCTAACCAAAAACATTCAGTACTTC

clone_size: NA
d_call: TRBD1
j_call: TRBJ1-3
v_call: TRBV7-6
cdr3_aa: CASSFASGGENTIYF
cdr3_nt: TGTGCCAGCAGCTTTGCTTCAGGGGGCGAGAACACCATATATTTT

clone_size: NA
d_call: NA
j_call: TRBJ2-6
v_call: TRBV30
cdr3_aa: CAWRASGANVLTF
cdr3_nt: TGTGCCTGGAGGGCCTCTGGGGCCAACGTCCTGACTTTC

clone_size: NA
d_call: TRBD2
j_call: TRBJ2-1
v_call: TRBV7-9
cdr3_aa: CASSFPGGYYNEQFF
cdr3_nt: TGTGCCAGCAGCTTTCCCGGGGGGTACTACAATGAGCAGTTCTTC

clone_size: NA
d_call: TRBD2
j_call: TRBJ2-7
v_call: TRBV28
cdr3_aa: CASRDRRTSGRYEQYF
cdr3_nt: TGTGCCAGCAGGGATAGACGGACTAGCGGGAGATACGAGCAGTACTTC